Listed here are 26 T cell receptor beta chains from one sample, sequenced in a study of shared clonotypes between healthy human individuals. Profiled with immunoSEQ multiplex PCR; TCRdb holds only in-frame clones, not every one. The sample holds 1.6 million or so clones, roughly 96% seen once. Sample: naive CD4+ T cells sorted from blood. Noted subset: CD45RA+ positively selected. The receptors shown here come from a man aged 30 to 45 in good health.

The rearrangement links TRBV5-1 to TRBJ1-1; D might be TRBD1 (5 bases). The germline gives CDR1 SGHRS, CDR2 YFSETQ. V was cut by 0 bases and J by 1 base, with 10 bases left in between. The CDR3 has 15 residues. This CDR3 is CASSLERGRNTEAFF. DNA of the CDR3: TGCGCCAGCAGCTTGGAGCGGGGCCGGAACACTGAAGCTTTCTTT.

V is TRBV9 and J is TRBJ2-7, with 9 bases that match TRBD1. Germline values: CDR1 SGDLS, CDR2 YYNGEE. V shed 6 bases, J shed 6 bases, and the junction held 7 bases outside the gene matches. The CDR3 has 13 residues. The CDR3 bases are TGTGCCAGCACAGGACAGGGGTGGGGCGAGCAGTACTTC. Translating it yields CASTGQGWGEQYF.

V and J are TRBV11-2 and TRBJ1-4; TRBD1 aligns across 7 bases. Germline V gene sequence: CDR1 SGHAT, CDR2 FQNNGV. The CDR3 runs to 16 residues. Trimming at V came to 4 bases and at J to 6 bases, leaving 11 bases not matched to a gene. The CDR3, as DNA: TGTGCCAGCAGCTCGCAAAAGGGGGCCCGCTATGAAAAACTGTTTTTT. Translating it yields CASSSQKGARYEKLFF.

CDR3 in DNA: TGTGCCAGCAGCTTAAGGTGGCCAGGACAGGGCCTTTCCTACGAGCAGTACTTC. Translated: CASSLRWPGQGLSYEQYF. V gene TRBV7-2 combines with J gene TRBJ2-7, with 8 bases aligning to TRBD1. CDR1 SGHTA and CDR2 FQGNSA come from the germline V gene. This CDR3 contains 18 residues. The J segment lost 1 base and the V segment lost 2 bases, leaving 13 bases of the junction unmatched.

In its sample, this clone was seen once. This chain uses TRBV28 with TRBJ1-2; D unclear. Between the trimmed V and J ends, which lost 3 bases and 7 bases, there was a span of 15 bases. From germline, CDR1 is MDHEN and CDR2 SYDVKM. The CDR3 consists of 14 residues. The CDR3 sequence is CASSLPQSLGGYTF. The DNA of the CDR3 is TGTGCCAGCAGTTTGCCCCAGAGTCTGGGTGGCTACACCTTC.

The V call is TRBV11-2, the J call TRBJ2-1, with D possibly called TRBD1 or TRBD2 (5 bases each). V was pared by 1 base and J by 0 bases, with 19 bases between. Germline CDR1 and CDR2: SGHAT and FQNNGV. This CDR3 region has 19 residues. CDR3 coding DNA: TGTGCCAGCAGCTTAGGCAGGTGGGGAGTGACAGACTCCTACAATGAGCAGTTCTTC. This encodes CASSLGRWGVTDSYNEQFF.

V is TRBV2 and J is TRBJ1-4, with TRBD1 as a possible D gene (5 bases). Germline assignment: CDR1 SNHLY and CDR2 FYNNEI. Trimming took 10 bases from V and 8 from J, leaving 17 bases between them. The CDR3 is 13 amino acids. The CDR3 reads CATTQGIDEKLFF. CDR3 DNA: TGTGCCACCACCCAGGGAATTGACGAAAAACTGTTTTTT.

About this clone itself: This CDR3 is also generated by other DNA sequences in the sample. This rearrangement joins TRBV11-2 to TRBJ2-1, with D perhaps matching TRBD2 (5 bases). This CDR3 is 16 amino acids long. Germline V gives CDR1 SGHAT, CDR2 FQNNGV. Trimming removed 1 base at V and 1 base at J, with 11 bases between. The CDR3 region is CASSLGPSLSYNEQFF. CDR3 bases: TGTGCCAGCAGCTTAGGTCCTAGCTTATCCTACAATGAGCAGTTCTTC.

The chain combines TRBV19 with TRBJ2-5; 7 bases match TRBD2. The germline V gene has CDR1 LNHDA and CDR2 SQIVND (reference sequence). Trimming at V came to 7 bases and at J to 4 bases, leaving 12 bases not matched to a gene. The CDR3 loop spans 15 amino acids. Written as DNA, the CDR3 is TGTGCCAGTACCAAAGGGAGGGGTCGACGAGAGACCCAGTACTTC. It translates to CASTKGRGRRETQYF.

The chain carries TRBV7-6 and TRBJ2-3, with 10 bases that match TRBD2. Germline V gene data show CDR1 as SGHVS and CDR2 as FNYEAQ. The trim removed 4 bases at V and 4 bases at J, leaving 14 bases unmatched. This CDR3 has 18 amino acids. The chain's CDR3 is CASSSYPSSGRVADTQYF. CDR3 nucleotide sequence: TGTGCCAGCAGCTCATACCCTTCTAGCGGGAGAGTGGCAGATACGCAGTATTTT.

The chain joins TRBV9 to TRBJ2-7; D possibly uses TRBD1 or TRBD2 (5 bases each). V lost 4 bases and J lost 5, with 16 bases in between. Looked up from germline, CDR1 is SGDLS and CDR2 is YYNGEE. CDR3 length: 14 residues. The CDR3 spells CASSPRDGWDEQYF. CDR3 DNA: TGTGCCAGCAGCCCGAGGGACGGATGGGACGAGCAGTACTTC. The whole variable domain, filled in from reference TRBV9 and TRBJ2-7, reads DSGVTQTPKHLITATGQRVTLRCSPRSGDLSVYWYQQSLDQGLQFLIQYYNGEERAKGNILERFSAQQFPDLHSELNLSSLELGDSALYFCASSPRDGWDEQYFGPGTRLTVT.

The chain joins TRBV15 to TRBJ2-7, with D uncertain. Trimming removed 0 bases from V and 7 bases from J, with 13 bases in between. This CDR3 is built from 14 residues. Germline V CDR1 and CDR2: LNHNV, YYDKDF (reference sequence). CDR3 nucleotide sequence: TGTGCCACCAGCAGAGATCTTAACGGTCTAGAGCAGTACTTC. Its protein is CATSRDLNGLEQYF.

The CDR3 region has the DNA TGTGCCAGCAGCTTAGTAGCGGGAGCGGCGGAGACCCAGTACTTC. Translating gives CASSLVAGAAETQYF. The rearrangement links TRBV5-6 to TRBJ2-5; 9 bases map to TRBD2. The germline gives CDR1 SGHDT, CDR2 YYEEEE. This CDR3 has 15 residues. The V and J ends lost 2 bases and 5 bases, in that order; junction bases with no gene match: 7.

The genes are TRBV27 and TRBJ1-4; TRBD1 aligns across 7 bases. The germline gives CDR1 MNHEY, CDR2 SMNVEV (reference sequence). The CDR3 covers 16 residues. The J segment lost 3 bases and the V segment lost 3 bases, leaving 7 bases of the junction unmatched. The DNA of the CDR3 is TGTGCCAGCAGTTTGGTCAGGGGGAGTTCTAATGAAAAACTGTTTTTT. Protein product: CASSLVRGSSNEKLFF.

The CDR3 coding sequence is TGTGCCAGTAGTATCTCGGGGGCGCGGACGTTGGGCAATCAGCCCCAGCATTTT. This sequence encodes CASSISGARTLGNQPQHF. The rearrangement uses TRBV19 and TRBJ1-5; perhaps TRBD1 as D (6 bases). The CDR3 covers 18 residues. The germline CDR1 and CDR2 sequences are LNHDA and SQIVND (reference sequence). The V end lost 3 bases, the J end lost 2 bases, and 20 bases lay between the germline ends.

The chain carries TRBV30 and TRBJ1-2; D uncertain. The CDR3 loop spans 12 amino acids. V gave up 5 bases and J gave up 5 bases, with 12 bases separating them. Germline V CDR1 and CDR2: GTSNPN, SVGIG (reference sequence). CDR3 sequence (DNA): TGTGCCTGGGAAAGACAAGAATATGGCTACACCTTC. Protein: CAWERQEYGYTF.

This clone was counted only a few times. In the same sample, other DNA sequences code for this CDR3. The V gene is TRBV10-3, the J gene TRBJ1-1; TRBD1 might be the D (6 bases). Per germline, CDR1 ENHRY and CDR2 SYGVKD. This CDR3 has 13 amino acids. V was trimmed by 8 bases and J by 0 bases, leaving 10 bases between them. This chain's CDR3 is CAISDSMNTEAFF. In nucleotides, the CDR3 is TGTGCCATCTCGGACAGCATGAACACTGAAGCTTTCTTT.

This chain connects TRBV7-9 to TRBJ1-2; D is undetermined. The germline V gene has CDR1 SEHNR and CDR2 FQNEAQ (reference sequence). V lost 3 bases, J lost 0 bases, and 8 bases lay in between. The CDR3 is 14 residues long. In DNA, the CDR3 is TGTGCCAGCAGCTTCGACAAAGCTAACTATGGCTACACCTTC. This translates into CASSFDKANYGYTF. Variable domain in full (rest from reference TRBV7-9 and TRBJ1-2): DTGVSQNPRHKITKRGQNVTFRCDPISEHNRLYWYRQTLGQGPEFLTYFQNEAQLEKSRLLSDRFSAERPKGSFSTLEIQRTEQGDSAMYLCASSFDKANYGYTFGSGTRLTVV.

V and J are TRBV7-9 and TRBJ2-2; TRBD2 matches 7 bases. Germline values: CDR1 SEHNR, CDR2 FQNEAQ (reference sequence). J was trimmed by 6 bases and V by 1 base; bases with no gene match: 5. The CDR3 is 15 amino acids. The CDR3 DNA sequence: TGTGCCAGCAGCTTAGGCGGGAGATCGTCCGGGGAGCTGTTTTTT. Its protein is CASSLGGRSSGELFF.

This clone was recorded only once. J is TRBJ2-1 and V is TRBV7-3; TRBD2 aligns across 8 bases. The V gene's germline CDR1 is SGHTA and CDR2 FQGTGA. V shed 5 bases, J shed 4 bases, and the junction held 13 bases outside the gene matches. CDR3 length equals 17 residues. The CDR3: CASSLLGGTSGYNEQFF. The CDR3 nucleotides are TGTGCCAGCAGCCTACTTGGGGGTACTAGCGGATACAATGAGCAGTTCTTC. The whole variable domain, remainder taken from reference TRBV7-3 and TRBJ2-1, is GAGVSQTPSNKVTEKGKYVELRCDPISGHTALYWYRQSLGQGPEFLIYFQGTGAADDSGLPNDRFFAVRPEGSVSTLKIQRTERGDSAVYLCASSLLGGTSGYNEQFFGPGTRLTVL.

The CDR3 nucleotides read TGTGCCAGCAGTTTTCCGTTCCGCTCACCTCCTGGCTACACCTTC. Amino acids: CASSFPFRSPPGYTF. The V gene is TRBV28, the J gene TRBJ1-2, with D unclear. The CDR3 has 15 residues. The V gene lost 3 bases and the J gene lost 7 bases, with 18 bases spanning the gap. CDR1 and CDR2 (germline): MDHEN, SYDVKM.

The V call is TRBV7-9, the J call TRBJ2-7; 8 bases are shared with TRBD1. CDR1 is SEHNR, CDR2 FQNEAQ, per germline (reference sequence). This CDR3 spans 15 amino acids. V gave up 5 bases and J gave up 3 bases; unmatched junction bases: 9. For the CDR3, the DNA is TGTGCCAGCAGCCTCCAGGGGGCTATCGGCTACGAGCAGTACTTC. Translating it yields CASSLQGAIGYEQYF. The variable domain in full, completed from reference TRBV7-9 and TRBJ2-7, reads DTGVSQNPRHKITKRGQNVTFRCDPISEHNRLYWYRQTLGQGPEFLTYFQNEAQLEKSRLLSDRFSAERPKGSFSTLEIQRTEQGDSAMYLCASSLQGAIGYEQYFGPGTRLTVT.

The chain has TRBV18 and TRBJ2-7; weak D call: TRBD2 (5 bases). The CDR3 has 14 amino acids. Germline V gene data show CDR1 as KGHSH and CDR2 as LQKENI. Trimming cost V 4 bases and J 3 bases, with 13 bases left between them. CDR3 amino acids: CASSRYAGVYEQYF. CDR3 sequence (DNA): TGTGCCAGCTCACGTTACGCGGGCGTCTACGAGCAGTACTTC.

The CDR3 loop is CATGWGLLVNEQFF. The CDR3 DNA follows: TGTGCCACCGGGTGGGGATTACTAGTCAATGAGCAGTTCTTC. This chain connects TRBV28 to TRBJ2-1; maybe TRBD2 (5 bases). The germline gives CDR1 MDHEN, CDR2 SYDVKM. The V gene lost 10 bases and the J gene lost 6 bases, with 19 bases spanning the gap. The CDR3 is made up of 14 amino acids.

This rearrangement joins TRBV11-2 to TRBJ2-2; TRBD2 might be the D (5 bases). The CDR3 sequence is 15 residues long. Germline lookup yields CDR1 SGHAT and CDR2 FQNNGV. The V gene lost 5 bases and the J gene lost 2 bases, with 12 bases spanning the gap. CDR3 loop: CASSLGSSNTGELFF. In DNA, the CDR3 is TGTGCCAGCAGCCTGGGGAGTTCTAACACCGGGGAGCTGTTTTTT.

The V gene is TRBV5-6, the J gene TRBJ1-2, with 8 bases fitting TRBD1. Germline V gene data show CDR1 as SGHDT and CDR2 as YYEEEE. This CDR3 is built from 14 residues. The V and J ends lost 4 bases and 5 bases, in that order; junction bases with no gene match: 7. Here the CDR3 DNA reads TGTGCCAGCAGCGCGACAGGGGTCTGGTATGGCTACACCTTC. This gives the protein CASSATGVWYGYTF.